This T cell receptor beta chain is from a study of shared clonotypes between healthy human individuals. Findings and limits, study-wide: Naive subsets generally exceeded memory subsets in estimated richness. Sequencing depth was expected to affect clonotype sharing among donors.

The V and J ends lost 1 base and 11 bases respectively, with 13 bases between them. The CDR3 totals 13 residues. Per the germline V gene, CDR1 is SGHKS and CDR2 is YYEKEE (reference sequence). Per sorted-subset replicate PCR, input was roughly 220 ng DNA, representing around 30,000 T cell genomes. Only in-frame clones appear in the TCRdb table, and some are missing; sequencing was by immunoSEQ multiplex PCR. The data show some 1.5 million clones, with approximately 96% seen just once and roughly 1.2% held by the top ten. As regards this clone: Its antigen is not known.

V gene TRBV5-5 combines with J gene TRBJ1-5; no reliable D call. The TCR was taken from a man aged 25-45 years in good health. The sequenced sample consisted of naive CD4+ T cells sorted from blood. Subset described: CD45RA+ positively selected. CDR3 in DNA: TGTGCCAGCAGCTTGACAGACACCCAGTCCCAGCATTTT. This translates into CASSLTDTQSQHF.